Listed below are T cell receptor beta chains from one sample, sequenced in a study of blood T cell repertoires in COVID-19. The table came from immunoSEQ multiplex PCR; TCRdb's copy has only in-frame clones and leaves some out. The sample holds more than 75,000 clones; around 88% are singletons and the top ten take around 4.8%. Material for sequencing was peripheral blood. The source is a woman of 80 years or more with acute or convalescent COVID-19. Both conserved end residues are part of each CDR3. The D gene is left open where the match is weak. The size entry is marked missing in some rows and otherwise reads once, few, many or a size class.

abundance | j_gene | v_gene | d_gene | CDR3nt | CDR3aa
NA | TRBJ2-1 | TRBV13 | NA | TGTGCCAGCAGCGCCACAGGGCCTAGCTCCTACAATGAGCAGTTCTTC | CASSATGPSSYNEQFF
NA | TRBJ2-7 | TRBV5-1 | TRBD1 | TGCGCCAGCAGCGCCCGGGACAGGGAGCAGTACTTC | CASSARDREQYF
NA | TRBJ1-2 | TRBV19 | NA | TGTGCCAGTAGTATAGGTTCAGGGGCTAACTATGGCTACACCTTC | CASSIGSGANYGYTF
NA | TRBJ1-2 | TRBV19 | TRBD1 | TGTGCCAGTAGTTTACAGGGGGCTAGCTATGGCTACACCTTC | CASSLQGASYGYTF
NA | TRBJ1-1 | TRBV3-1/TRBV3-2 | NA | TGTGCCAGCAGCTTTAATCAGGACACTGAAGCTTTCTTT | CASSFNQDTEAFF
NA | TRBJ1-5 | TRBV25-1 | NA | TGTGCCAGCAGTGTTGCAGGGCCTCATCAGCCCCAGCATTTT | CASSVAGPHQPQHF
once | TRBJ2-1 | TRBV14 | TRBD2 | TGTGCCAGCAGCCAAGATCGTAGTGGGAGGGCGCGCAATGAGCAGTTCTTC | CASSQDRSGRARNEQFF
NA | TRBJ2-1 | TRBV5-5 | NA | TGTGCCAGCAGCTTGGAGCGTTACTACAATGAGCAGTTCTTC | CASSLERYYNEQFF
few | TRBJ1-3 | TRBV7-9 | NA | TGTGCCAGCAGCCCCGGCAGGGCTGGAAACACCATATATTTT | CASSPGRAGNTIYF
NA | TRBJ1-3 | TRBV6-1 | TRBD1 | TGTGCCAGCAGTGAACTGGAGGGGGCCACTGGAAACACCATATATTTT | CASSELEGATGNTIYF
NA | TRBJ2-7 | TRBV3-1/TRBV3-2 | NA | TGTGCCAGCAGCCAACGGGGAAGGGACGAGCAGTACTTC | CASSQRGRDEQYF
NA | TRBJ2-5 | TRBV5-4 | TRBD2 | TGTGCCAGCAGCTTGGCTAGCGGGGGACTCCAAGAGACCCAGTACTTC | CASSLASGGLQETQYF
few | TRBJ1-1 | TRBV6-5 | NA | TGTGCCAGCAGTCAGGGGTGGCAGATGAACACTGAAGCTTTCTTT | CASSQGWQMNTEAFF
NA | TRBJ2-6 | TRBV5-4 | NA | TGTGCCAGCAGCCGGAGACAGGAGAATGGGGCCAACGTCCTGACTTTC | CASSRRQENGANVLTF
NA | TRBJ2-1 | TRBV18 | TRBD2 | TGTGCCAGCTCAGTTACTAGCGGGAGGGTCAATGAGCAGTTCTTC | CASSVTSGRVNEQFF
NA | TRBJ2-5 | TRBV25-1 | TRBD1 | TGTGCCAGCAGTGCGTTGGGACAGGGTAAAGAGACCCAGTACTTC | CASSALGQGKETQYF
NA | TRBJ2-5 | TRBV6-2/TRBV6-3 | TRBD1 | TGTGCCAGCAGTTACCTCACAGGGGGTCAGGAGACCCAGTACTTC | CASSYLTGGQETQYF